These 24 T cell receptor beta chains came from one sample sequenced in a study of blood T cell repertoires in COVID-19 (dated by TCRdb to 2018 to 2021). The library was made by the immunoSEQ multiplex PCR assay. The source is immuneACCESS, and TCRdb retained only in-frame sequences with V and J called. Part of the clones is not carried over; for the studies checked, unresolved V genes explain less than half of this, and the remainder is unexplained. Across this sample there are around 63,000 clones, with over 75% seen only once. The ten biggest clones cover about 1.2% of the sample. The sample comprised peripheral blood. The receptors here all came from a woman aged 55-70 years with acute or convalescent COVID-19.

The chain's CDR3 is CASRLGGADYGYTF. As DNA, the CDR3 is TGTGCCAGCAGACTAGGGGGCGCGGACTATGGCTACACCTTC. V gene TRBV2 combines with J gene TRBJ1-2; 7 bases align to TRBD1. CDR3 length: 14 residues. The germline V gene encodes CDR1 SNHLY and CDR2 FYNNEI. V lost 6 bases to trimming and J lost 3 bases; unmatched junction nucleotides: 7.

This clone was found a few times. The chain is built from TRBV3-1 (or the pseudogene TRBV3-2) and TRBJ1-2, with D unclear. Germline lookup yields CDR1 LGHDT and CDR2 YNNKEL (reference sequence). CDR3 length: 14 residues. The V end lost 4 bases, the J end lost 0 bases, and 9 bases lay between the germline ends. The CDR3 DNA follows: TGTGCCAGCAGCCTCAGGAACCCTAACTATGGCTACACCTTC. It is translated as CASSLRNPNYGYTF.

The rearrangement links TRBV2 to TRBJ2-3; 7 bases are a match to TRBD2. Germline V gives CDR1 SNHLY, CDR2 FYNNEI. This CDR3 is built from 15 residues. Losses at the gene ends were 7 bases for V and 5 bases for J; bases not matched to a gene: 12. The CDR3 DNA sequence: TGTGCCAGCAACGAGCTAGCGGAGGGGCAAGATACGCAGTATTTT. Translation: CASNELAEGQDTQYF.

This sequence joins TRBV5-1 and TRBJ2-1, with 15 nucleotides matching TRBD2. Unmatched junction bases numbered 6, after V lost 6 bases and J lost 5 bases. From germline, CDR1 is SGHRS and CDR2 YFSETQ. The CDR3 covers 16 residues. CDR3 coding DNA: TGCGCCAGCAATACGGGACTAGCGGGAGGTAACAATGAGCAGTTCTTC. Protein product: CASNTGLAGGNNEQFF. Supplemented by reference TRBV5-1 and TRBJ2-1, the full variable domain reads KAGVTQTPRYLIKTRGQQVTLSCSPISGHRSVSWYQQTPGQGLQFLFEYFSETQRNKGNFPGRFSGRQFSNSRSEMNVSTLELGDSALYLCASNTGLAGGNNEQFFGPGTRLTVL.

The chain uses TRBV28 and TRBJ1-1, with D uncertain. The V gene's germline CDR1 is MDHEN and CDR2 SYDVKM. V was trimmed by 6 bases and J by 2 bases, leaving 16 bases between them. The CDR3 runs 15 residues. The CDR3 loop reads CASSPTPGRNTEAFF. The CDR3 DNA reads as TGTGCCAGCAGCCCGACCCCGGGGAGAAACACTGAAGCTTTCTTT. Drawing the rest from reference TRBV28 and TRBJ1-1, the complete variable domain is DVKVTQSSRYLVKRTGEKVFLECVQDMDHENMFWYRQDPGLGLRLIYFSYDVKMKEKGDIPEGYSVSREKKERFSLILESASTNQTSMYLCASSPTPGRNTEAFFGQGTRLTVV.

J is TRBJ1-2 and V is TRBV3-1 (or the pseudogene TRBV3-2), with D hard to call. Trimming shortened V by 4 bases and J by 8 bases, and 17 bases separated the two germline ends. CDR3 length: 14 amino acids. Per the germline V gene, CDR1 is LGHDT and CDR2 is YNNKEL (reference sequence). The CDR3 DNA is TGTGCCAGCAGCCCGCAACCGGGAGATAACGGCTACACCTTC. This gives the protein CASSPQPGDNGYTF.

The chain is built from TRBV3-1 (or the pseudogene TRBV3-2) and TRBJ2-3; 15 nucleotides align to TRBD2. Germline V gives CDR1 LGHDT, CDR2 YNNKEL (reference sequence). Unmatched junction bases numbered 8, after V lost 4 bases and J lost 3 bases. The CDR3 covers 18 residues. CDR3 in DNA: TGTGCCAGCAGCCGAGGACTAGCGGGAGGGCCGAAGACAGATACGCAGTATTTT. This gives the protein CASSRGLAGGPKTDTQYF.

The rearrangement links TRBV5-1 to TRBJ1-2; unclear D gene. Germline loops: CDR1 SGHRS, CDR2 YFSETQ. CDR3 length equals 13 residues. Between the trimmed V and J ends, which lost 4 bases and 7 bases, there was a span of 14 bases. CDR3 sequence: CASSPRETGGYTF. CDR3 coding DNA: TGCGCCAGCAGCCCTCGGGAGACGGGTGGCTACACCTTC.

The chain carries TRBV5-6 and TRBJ1-1; D may be TRBD1 (5 bases). Germline-derived CDR1 and CDR2 are SGHDT and YYEEEE. The V end was cut by 4 bases, the J end by 3 bases, with 10 bases between. The CDR3 runs to 13 residues. The CDR3 spells CASSPQVHTEAFF. The DNA of the CDR3 is TGTGCCAGCAGCCCACAGGTCCACACTGAAGCTTTCTTT.

J is TRBJ1-2 and V is TRBV19, with D tentatively TRBD1 (6 bases). The CDR3 runs 14 residues. Germline-derived CDR1 and CDR2 are LNHDA and SQIVND (reference sequence). V was cut by 7 bases and J by 4 bases, with 16 bases left in between. The CDR3 here is CASNPYRVGYGYTF. CDR3 DNA: TGTGCCAGTAACCCCTACAGGGTTGGCTATGGCTACACCTTC.

The chain recombines TRBV9 with TRBJ2-3; 7 nucleotides align to TRBD1. The CDR3 runs to 16 residues. J was trimmed by 1 base and V by 1 base; bases with no gene match: 6. Looked up from germline, CDR1 is SGDLS and CDR2 is YYNGEE. CDR3 nucleotide sequence: TGTGCCAGCAGCGTAACCCCCGGACAGGGCACAGATACGCAGTATTTT. Its translation: CASSVTPGQGTDTQYF.

The genes are TRBV5-4 and TRBJ1-3, with TRBD1 as a possible D gene (5 bases). V was clipped by 4 bases and J by 4 bases, with 9 bases between them. Germline CDR1 is SGHNT and CDR2 is YYREEE (reference sequence). The CDR3 runs to 13 residues. This CDR3 is CASSTTEGNTIYF. The DNA of the CDR3 is TGTGCCAGCAGCACGACAGAAGGAAACACCATATATTTT.

The chain has TRBV9 and TRBJ1-1, with TRBD1 identical over 7 bases. The V gene end was trimmed by 4 bases and the J gene end by 1 base; junction bases not matched to a gene: 7. This CDR3 spans 15 amino acids. The germline V gene has CDR1 SGDLS and CDR2 YYNGEE. CDR3 DNA: TGTGCCAGCAGCCGAACAGGGGTGGGGAACACTGAAGCTTTCTTT. Protein sequence: CASSRTGVGNTEAFF. Together with reference TRBV9 and TRBJ1-1, the CDR3 gives the full variable domain: DSGVTQTPKHLITATGQRVTLRCSPRSGDLSVYWYQQSLDQGLQFLIQYYNGEERAKGNILERFSAQQFPDLHSELNLSSLELGDSALYFCASSRTGVGNTEAFFGQGTRLTVV.

This clone came up once. V gene TRBV5-6 combines with J gene TRBJ2-7; a possible D gene is TRBD1 (6 bases). The germline gives CDR1 SGHDT, CDR2 YYEEEE. This CDR3 has 14 residues. Trimming removed 2 bases from V and 2 bases from J, with 11 bases in between. Written as DNA, the CDR3 is TGTGCCAGCAGCTTCGGGACAAGGACCTACGAGCAGTACGTC. Amino acid sequence: CASSFGTRTYEQYV.

The rearrangement links TRBV28 to TRBJ1-2, with D maybe TRBD1 (6 bases). Germline CDR1 reads MDHEN; CDR2 reads SYDVKM. The CDR3 contains 15 residues. Deletions cut 7 bases from V and 4 bases from J, with 19 bases between. The CDR3 here is CASTSSRGAVYGYTF. In DNA form, the CDR3 reads TGTGCCAGCACCTCTTCCAGGGGCGCTGTCTATGGCTACACCTTC.

This chain links TRBV11-2 with TRBJ2-3; possibly TRBD2 for D (5 bases). Germline loops: CDR1 SGHAT, CDR2 FQNNGV. Between the trimmed V and J ends, which lost 5 bases and 3 bases, there was a span of 12 bases. This CDR3 is built from 14 residues. DNA for the CDR3: TGTGCCAGCAGCGCAAGGACGGGAACAGATACGCAGTATTTT. Protein sequence: CASSARTGTDTQYF.

The V and J genes are TRBV20-1 and TRBJ2-7, with TRBD1 matching over 8 bases. J was trimmed by 5 bases and V by 5 bases; bases with no gene match: 2. CDR1 and CDR2 (germline): DFQATT, SNEGSKA (reference sequence). There are 11 residues in the CDR3. This chain's CDR3 is CSAQQGDEQYV. CDR3 nucleotides: TGCAGTGCTCAACAGGGGGACGAGCAGTACGTC.

The chain joins TRBV9 to TRBJ2-3, with 7 positions matching TRBD1. V lost 4 bases, J lost 6 bases, and 11 bases stayed unmatched. Germline-derived CDR1 and CDR2 are SGDLS and YYNGEE. This CDR3 spans 15 amino acids. The CDR3 DNA reads as TGTGCCAGCAGCCCCCGGGTCCAGGGGGAGGATACGCAGTATTTT. It translates to CASSPRVQGEDTQYF.

The genes are TRBV7-9 and TRBJ1-5; 8 nucleotides match TRBD1. This CDR3 region has 15 residues. Germline V gene lookup returns CDR1 SEHNR and CDR2 FQNEAQ (reference sequence). The J segment lost 2 bases and the V segment lost 4 bases, leaving 4 bases of the junction unmatched. The CDR3 is CASSSDREGNQPQHF. In DNA, the CDR3 is TGTGCCAGCAGCTCGGACAGGGAGGGCAATCAGCCCCAGCATTTT.

This sequence joins TRBV6-5 and TRBJ2-1; 9 bases align to TRBD2. This CDR3 comprises 16 residues. The germline V gene has CDR1 MNHEY and CDR2 SVGAGI. V gave up 0 bases and J gave up 6 bases; unmatched junction bases: 6. The CDR3 DNA sequence: TGTGCCAGCAGTTACTCTAGTAGCGGGAGTATCAATGAGCAGTTCTTC. Amino acids: CASSYSSSGSINEQFF.

The chain is built from TRBV4-2 and TRBJ2-1, with 11 bases that match TRBD2. V lost 2 bases, J lost 4 bases, and 4 bases stayed unmatched. The CDR3 runs to 16 residues. Germline CDR1 is LGHNA and CDR2 is YNFKEQ. The CDR3 spells CASSQRLAGPYNEQFF. The DNA of the CDR3 is TGTGCCAGCAGCCAAAGACTAGCGGGGCCATACAATGAGCAGTTCTTC.

The genes are TRBV6-5 and TRBJ1-1; 9 nucleotides agree with TRBD1. CDR3 length: 14 residues. J lost 1 base, V lost 10 bases, and 7 bases had no gene match. Germline V lookup: CDR1 MNHEY, CDR2 SVGAGI. The DNA of the CDR3 is TGTGCCACCAGAGGGACAGGGCGGAACACTGAAGCTTTCTTT. Translation gives CATRGTGRNTEAFF.

On this clone itself: This CDR3 is also generated by other DNA sequences in the sample. The rearrangement links TRBV27 to TRBJ2-7, with 7 bases fitting TRBD1. Germline lookup yields CDR1 MNHEY and CDR2 SMNVEV (reference sequence). V lost 6 bases, J lost 13 bases, and 12 bases stayed unmatched. CDR3 length: 12 amino acids. The CDR3 spells CASSPSPGQTYV. The DNA of the CDR3 is TGTGCCAGCAGCCCATCCCCGGGACAGACCTACGTC.

This clone was counted a single time. Here the CDR3 reads CASTEGGTSRSPLHF. The CDR3 DNA sequence: TGTGCCAGCACCGAGGGGGGGACATCCCGTTCACCCCTCCACTTT. V usage is TRBV6-5 and J usage is TRBJ1-6, with D possibly matching TRBD1 (6 bases). The germline V and J ends were trimmed by 7 bases and 9 bases, with 19 bases remaining between them. Germline CDR1 and CDR2: MNHEY and SVGAGI. This CDR3 is built from 15 residues.